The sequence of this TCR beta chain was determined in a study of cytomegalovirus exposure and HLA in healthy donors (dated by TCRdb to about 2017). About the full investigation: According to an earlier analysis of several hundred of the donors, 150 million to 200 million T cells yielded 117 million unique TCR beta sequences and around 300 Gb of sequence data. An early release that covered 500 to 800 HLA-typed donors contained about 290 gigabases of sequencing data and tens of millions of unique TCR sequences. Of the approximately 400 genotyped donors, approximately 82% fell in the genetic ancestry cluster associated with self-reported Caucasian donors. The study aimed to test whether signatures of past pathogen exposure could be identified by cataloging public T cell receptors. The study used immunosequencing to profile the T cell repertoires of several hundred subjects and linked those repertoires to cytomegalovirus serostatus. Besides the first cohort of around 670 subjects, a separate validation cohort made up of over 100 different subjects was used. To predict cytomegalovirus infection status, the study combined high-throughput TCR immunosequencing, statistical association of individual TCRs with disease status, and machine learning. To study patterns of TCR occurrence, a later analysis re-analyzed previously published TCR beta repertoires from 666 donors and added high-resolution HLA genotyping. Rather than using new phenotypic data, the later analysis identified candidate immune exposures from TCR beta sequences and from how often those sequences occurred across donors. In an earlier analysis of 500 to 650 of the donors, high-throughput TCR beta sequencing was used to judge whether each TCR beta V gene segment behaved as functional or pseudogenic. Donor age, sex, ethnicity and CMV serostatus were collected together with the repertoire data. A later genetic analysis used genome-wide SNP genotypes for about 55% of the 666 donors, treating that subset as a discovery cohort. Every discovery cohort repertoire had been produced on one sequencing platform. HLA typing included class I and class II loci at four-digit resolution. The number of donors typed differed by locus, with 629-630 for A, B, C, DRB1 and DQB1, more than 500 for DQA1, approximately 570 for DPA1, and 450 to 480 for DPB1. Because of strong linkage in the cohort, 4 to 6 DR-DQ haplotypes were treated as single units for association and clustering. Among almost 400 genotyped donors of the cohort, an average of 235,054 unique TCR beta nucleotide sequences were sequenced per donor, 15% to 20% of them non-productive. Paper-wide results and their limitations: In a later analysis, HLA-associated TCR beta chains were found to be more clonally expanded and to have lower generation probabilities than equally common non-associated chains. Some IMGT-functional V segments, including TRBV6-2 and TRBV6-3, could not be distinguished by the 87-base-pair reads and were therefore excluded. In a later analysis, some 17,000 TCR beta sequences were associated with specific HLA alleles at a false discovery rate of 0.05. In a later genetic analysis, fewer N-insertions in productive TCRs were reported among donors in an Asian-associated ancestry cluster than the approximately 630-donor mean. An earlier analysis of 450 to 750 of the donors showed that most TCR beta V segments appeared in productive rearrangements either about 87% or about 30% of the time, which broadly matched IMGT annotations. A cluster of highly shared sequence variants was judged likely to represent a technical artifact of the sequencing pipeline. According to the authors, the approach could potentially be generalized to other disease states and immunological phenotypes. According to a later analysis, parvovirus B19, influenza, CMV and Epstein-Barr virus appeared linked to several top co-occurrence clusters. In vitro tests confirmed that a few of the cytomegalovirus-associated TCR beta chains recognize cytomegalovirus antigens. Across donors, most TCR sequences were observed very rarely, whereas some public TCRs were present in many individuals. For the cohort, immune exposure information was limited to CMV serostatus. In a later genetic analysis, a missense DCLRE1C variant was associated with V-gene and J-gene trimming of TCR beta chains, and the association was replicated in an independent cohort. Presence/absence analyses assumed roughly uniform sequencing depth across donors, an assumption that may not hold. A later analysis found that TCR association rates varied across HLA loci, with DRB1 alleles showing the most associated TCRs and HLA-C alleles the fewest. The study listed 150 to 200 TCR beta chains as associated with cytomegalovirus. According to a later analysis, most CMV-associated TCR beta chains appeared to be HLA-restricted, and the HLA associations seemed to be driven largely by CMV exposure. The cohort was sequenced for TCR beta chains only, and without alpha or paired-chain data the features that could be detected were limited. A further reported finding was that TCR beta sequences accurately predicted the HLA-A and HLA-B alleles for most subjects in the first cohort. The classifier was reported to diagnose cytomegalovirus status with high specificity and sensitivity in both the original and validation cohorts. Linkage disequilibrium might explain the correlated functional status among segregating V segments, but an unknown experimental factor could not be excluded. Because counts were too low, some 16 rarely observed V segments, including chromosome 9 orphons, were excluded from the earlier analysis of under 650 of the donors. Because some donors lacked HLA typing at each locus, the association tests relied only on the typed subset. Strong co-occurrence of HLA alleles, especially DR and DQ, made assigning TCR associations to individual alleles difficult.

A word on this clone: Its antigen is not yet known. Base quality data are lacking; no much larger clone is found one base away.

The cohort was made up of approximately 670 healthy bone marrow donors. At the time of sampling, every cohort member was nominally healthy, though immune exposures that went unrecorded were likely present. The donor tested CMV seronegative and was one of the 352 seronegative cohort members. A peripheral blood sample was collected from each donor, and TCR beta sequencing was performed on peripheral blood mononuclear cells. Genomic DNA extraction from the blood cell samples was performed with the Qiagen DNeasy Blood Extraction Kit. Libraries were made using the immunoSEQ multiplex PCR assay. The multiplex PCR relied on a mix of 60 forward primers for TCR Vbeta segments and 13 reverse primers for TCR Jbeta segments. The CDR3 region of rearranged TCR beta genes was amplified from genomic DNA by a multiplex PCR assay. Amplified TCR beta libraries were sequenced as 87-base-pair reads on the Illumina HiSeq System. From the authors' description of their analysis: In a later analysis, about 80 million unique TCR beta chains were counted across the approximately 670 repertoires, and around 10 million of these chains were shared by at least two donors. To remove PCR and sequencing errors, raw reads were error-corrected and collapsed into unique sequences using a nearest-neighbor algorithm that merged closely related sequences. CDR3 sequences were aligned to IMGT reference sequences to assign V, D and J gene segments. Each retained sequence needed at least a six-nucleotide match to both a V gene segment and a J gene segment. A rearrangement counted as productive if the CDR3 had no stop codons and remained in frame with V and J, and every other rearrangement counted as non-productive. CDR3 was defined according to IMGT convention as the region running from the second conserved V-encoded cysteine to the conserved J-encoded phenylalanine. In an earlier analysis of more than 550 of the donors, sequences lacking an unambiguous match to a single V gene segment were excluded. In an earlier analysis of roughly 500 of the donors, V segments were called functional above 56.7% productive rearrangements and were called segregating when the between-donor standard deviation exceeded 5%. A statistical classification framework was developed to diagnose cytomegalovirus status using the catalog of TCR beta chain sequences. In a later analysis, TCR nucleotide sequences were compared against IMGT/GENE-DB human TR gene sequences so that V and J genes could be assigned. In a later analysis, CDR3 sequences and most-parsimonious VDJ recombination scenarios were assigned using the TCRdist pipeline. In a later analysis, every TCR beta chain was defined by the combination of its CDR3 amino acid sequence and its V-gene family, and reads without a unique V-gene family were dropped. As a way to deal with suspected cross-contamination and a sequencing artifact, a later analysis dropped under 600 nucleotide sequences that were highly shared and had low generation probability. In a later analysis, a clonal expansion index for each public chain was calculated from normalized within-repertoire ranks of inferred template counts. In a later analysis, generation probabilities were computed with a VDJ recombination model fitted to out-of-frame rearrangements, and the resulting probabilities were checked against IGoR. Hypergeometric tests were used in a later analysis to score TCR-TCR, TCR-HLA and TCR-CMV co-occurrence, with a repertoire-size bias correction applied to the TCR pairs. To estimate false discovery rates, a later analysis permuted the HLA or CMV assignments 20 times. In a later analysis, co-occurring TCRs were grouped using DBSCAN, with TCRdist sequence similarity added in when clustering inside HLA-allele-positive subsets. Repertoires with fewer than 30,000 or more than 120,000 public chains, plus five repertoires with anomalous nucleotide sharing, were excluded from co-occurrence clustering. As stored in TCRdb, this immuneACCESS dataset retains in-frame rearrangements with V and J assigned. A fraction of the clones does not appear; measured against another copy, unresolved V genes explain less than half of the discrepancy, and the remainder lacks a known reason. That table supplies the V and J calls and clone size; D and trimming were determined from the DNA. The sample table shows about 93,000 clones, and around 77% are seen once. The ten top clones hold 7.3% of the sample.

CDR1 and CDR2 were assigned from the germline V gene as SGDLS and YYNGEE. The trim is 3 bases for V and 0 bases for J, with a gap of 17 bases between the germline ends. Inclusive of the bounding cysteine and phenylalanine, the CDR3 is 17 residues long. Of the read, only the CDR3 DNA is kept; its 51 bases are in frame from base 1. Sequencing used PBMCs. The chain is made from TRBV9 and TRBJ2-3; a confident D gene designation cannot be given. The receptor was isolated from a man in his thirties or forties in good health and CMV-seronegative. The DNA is TGTGCCAGCAGCGCAGCTAGAGACGGTACTAGCACAGATACGCAGTATTTT. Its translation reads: CASSAARDGTSTDTQYF.